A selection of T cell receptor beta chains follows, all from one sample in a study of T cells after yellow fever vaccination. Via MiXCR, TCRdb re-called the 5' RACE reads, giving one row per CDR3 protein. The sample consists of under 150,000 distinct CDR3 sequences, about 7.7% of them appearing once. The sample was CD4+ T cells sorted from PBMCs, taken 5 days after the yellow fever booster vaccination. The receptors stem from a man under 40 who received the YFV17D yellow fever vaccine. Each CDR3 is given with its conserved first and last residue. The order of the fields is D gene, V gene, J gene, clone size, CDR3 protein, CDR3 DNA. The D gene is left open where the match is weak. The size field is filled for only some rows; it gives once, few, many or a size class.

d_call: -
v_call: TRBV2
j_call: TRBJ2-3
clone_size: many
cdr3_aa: CASSVDRTTDTQYF
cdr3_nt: TGTGCCAGCAGTGTTGACAGAACCACAGATACGCAGTATTTT

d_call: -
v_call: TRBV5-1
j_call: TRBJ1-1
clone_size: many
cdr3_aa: CASSSQGGNTEAFF
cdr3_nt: TGCGCCAGCAGCTCACAGGGTGGGAACACTGAAGCTTTCTTT

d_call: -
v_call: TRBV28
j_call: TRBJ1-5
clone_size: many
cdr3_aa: CASSLGIRQPQHF
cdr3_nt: TGTGCCAGCAGTTTGGGAATACGTCAGCCCCAGCATTTT

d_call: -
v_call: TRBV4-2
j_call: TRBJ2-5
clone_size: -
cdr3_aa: CASSQGAGRETQYF
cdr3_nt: TGTGCCAGCAGCCAAGGGGCGGGGAGGGAGACCCAGTACTTC

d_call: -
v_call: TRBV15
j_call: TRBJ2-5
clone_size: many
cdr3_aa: CATSRDGTGRETQYF
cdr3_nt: TGTGCCACCAGCAGAGATGGAACTGGCCGAGAGACCCAGTACTTC

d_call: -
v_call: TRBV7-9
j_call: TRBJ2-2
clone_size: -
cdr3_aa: CASSLGDRELFF
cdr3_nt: TGTGCCAGCAGCTTAGGGGACCGGGAGCTGTTTTTT

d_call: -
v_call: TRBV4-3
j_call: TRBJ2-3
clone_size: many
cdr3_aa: CASSHPDRGGGAVPWHGTDTQYF
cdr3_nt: TGCGCCAGCAGCCACCCTGACAGGGGAGGGGGAGCGGTACCTTGGCATGGAACAGATACGCAGTATTTT

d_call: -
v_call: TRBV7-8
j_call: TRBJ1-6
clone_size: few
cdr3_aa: CASSLGGGRRNNSPLHF
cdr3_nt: TGTGCCAGCAGCTTAGGGGGGGGCAGGAGGAACAATTCACCCCTCCACTTT

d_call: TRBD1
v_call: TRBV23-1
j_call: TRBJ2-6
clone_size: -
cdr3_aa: CATRLRDRAALSGANVLTF
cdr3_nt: TGCGCCACCCGTCTCCGGGACAGGGCCGCTCTATCTGGGGCCAACGTCCTGACTTTC

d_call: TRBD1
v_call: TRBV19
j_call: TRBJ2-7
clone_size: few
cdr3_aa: CASSVGQGRYEQYF
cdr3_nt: TGTGCCAGTAGTGTCGGACAGGGCCGCTACGAGCAGTACTTC